The TCR beta chain described here comes from a study of control samples from healthy donors and cancer patients. Germline assignment: CDR1 SGHTS and CDR2 YDEGEE. The V and J ends lost 3 bases and 5 bases, in that order; junction bases with no gene match: 8. This CDR3 comprises 15 residues. Using immunoSEQ multiplex PCR, the repertoire was profiled, and TCRdb retains in-frame clones only, with some absent. The table records under 100,000 clones, around nine tenths of them present only once. The sequencing sample was made of PBMCs. The chain joins TRBV5-8 to TRBJ1-5, with 7 bases aligning to TRBD1. This clonotype was obtained from a woman in her 50s with colorectal cancer. CDR3 DNA: TGTGCCAGCAGCTCCTACAGGGGTGCCGATCAGCCCCAGCATTTT. This translates into CASSSYRGADQPQHF.